The rows below give T cell receptor beta chains drawn from one sample of a study of shared clonotypes between healthy human individuals. TCRdb's copy holds only in-frame clones and misses some; the assay was immunoSEQ multiplex PCR. Of about 590,000 clones listed, around 95% are singletons. The sequenced material came from naive CD8+ T cells sorted from blood. The source of these receptors is a woman aged 25 to 39 in good health. The CDR3 runs from the conserved cysteine through the conserved F or W. The D gene is left open where the match is weak.

CDR3	J	V	D
CASSFGEGSGNTIYF	TRBJ1-3	TRBV28	.
CASSPKSFTSEGNYNEQFF	TRBJ2-1	TRBV5-1	TRBD2
CASSARDSTDTQYF	TRBJ2-3	TRBV9	.
CASSPRLKSNQPQHF	TRBJ1-5	TRBV19	.
CASSETASVNIGAYEQYF	TRBJ2-7	TRBV27	.
CASSPPGTSVFQETQYF	TRBJ2-5	TRBV11-2	TRBD2
CASSPRDRGTYEQYF	TRBJ2-7	TRBV7-9	TRBD1
CASSSGTTYEQYF	TRBJ2-7	TRBV27	.
CASSPDLAGEQYF	TRBJ2-7	TRBV6-5	.
CASSDLGLSYEQYF	TRBJ2-7	TRBV25-1	.
CASSKIGTGSPYGYTF	TRBJ1-2	TRBV27	.
CASSFTGGAGELFF	TRBJ2-2	TRBV5-1	.
CARQGQPQHF	TRBJ1-5	TRBV6-6	TRBD1
CASSLGPASGEQYF	TRBJ2-7	TRBV13	.
CASSLLAGFSYEQYF	TRBJ2-7	TRBV7-9	TRBD2
CASSSLGLAPPGELFF	TRBJ2-2	TRBV11-3	TRBD2
CASSQDGLEGVYEQYF	TRBJ2-7	TRBV4-1	.
CASITREGTSDPEAFF	TRBJ1-1	TRBV14	.
CASRPGLAVYEQYF	TRBJ2-7	TRBV6-6	TRBD2
CAGSVGTGSGNTIYF	TRBJ1-3	TRBV9	TRBD1
CASSWGLAGVRNNEQFF	TRBJ2-1	TRBV28	TRBD2
CASSLNSGLAGRAPFF	TRBJ2-1	TRBV27	TRBD2
CAISVGGPYEQYF	TRBJ2-7	TRBV10-3	.
CASRAAGGDTGELFF	TRBJ2-2	TRBV6-5	TRBD2
CASSLVGGGYGYTF	TRBJ1-2	TRBV27	.
CASSPGAGGSEAFF	TRBJ1-1	TRBV7-9	.
CASSLGAGSKLFF	TRBJ1-4	TRBV13	.
CASSVDFTQGYTF	TRBJ1-2	TRBV9	.
CASSQGNTEAFF	TRBJ1-1	TRBV4-1	.
CASSLGTFHPTNEKLFF	TRBJ1-4	TRBV5-5	.
CASSFTGAAPEQFF	TRBJ2-1	TRBV27	TRBD1
CASSLIAGLTEAFF	TRBJ1-1	TRBV27	.
CASSDAQAVYEQYF	TRBJ2-7	TRBV6-5	.
CASALAILSYNEQFF	TRBJ2-1	TRBV12-5	.
CASSAGTGVFEQYF	TRBJ2-7	TRBV19	TRBD1
CASSLTERYEQYF	TRBJ2-7	TRBV7-3	.
CASSLNLAGATNEKLFF	TRBJ1-4	TRBV7-9	.